The 31 T cell receptor beta chains below come from one sample, sequenced in a study of T cell responses to AZD1222 COVID-19 vaccine. Sequenced by immunoSEQ multiplex PCR; TCRdb stores in-frame clones only, minus some. Seen here are under 130,000 clones, more than 90% observed once, and the top ten hold less than 2.5%. The material was peripheral blood, obtained on day 0 of AZD1222 vaccination. The receptors here all came from an adult in good health.

The chain uses TRBV18 and TRBJ1-1; perhaps TRBD1 as D (5 bases). The CDR3 covers 18 residues. Trimming shortened V by 1 base and J by 5 bases, and 23 bases separated the two germline ends. CDR1 and CDR2 from the germline V gene are KGHSH and LQKENI. CDR3 sequence reads: CASSPQRGSRGAGTEAFF. As DNA, the CDR3 is TGTGCCAGCTCACCACAGAGGGGCTCTAGAGGGGCTGGGACTGAAGCTTTCTTT.

This chain links TRBV6-6 with TRBJ2-3; 8 bases align to TRBD2. Trimming took 6 bases from V and 1 from J; bases not matched to a gene: 21. CDR1 is MNHNY and CDR2 is SVGAGI in the germline V gene (reference sequence). The CDR3 has 20 residues. The CDR3: CASSNDHSGTSYGGTDTQYF. CDR3 nucleotide sequence: TGTGCCAGCAGCAACGATCACTCCGGGACTAGTTATGGTGGCACAGATACGCAGTATTTT.

The CDR3 loop reads CASSYFSRTNYGYTF. The CDR3 DNA is TGTGCCAGCAGTTACTTCTCCAGGACTAACTATGGCTACACCTTC. This chain joins TRBV6-6 and TRBJ1-2; no clear D gene. The CDR3 is 15 amino acids. Trimming left V 1 base short and J 0 bases short, with 9 bases between. Germline V gene lookup returns CDR1 MNHNY and CDR2 SVGAGI (reference sequence).

This rearrangement joins TRBV18 to TRBJ2-3; 13 positions agree with TRBD2. Germline CDR1 KGHSH, CDR2 LQKENI. This CDR3 has 16 residues. The trim removed 9 bases at V and 6 bases at J, leaving 12 bases unmatched. The CDR3, as DNA: TGTGCCAGTTCCACCCGGACTAGCGGGAGTGAGGATACGCAGTATTTT. Its protein product is CASSTRTSGSEDTQYF.

The chain couples TRBV12-5 to TRBJ1-1, with TRBD1 as a possible D gene (6 bases). Trimming stripped 4 bases from V and 1 base from J, with 13 bases between. CDR3 size: 15 residues. Germline V gene sequence: CDR1 LGHNT, CDR2 FRNRAP. The CDR3 DNA reads as TGTGCTAGTGGTTCGTGGACAGCGCAGAACACTGAAGCTTTCTTT. It translates to CASGSWTAQNTEAFF.

The chain combines TRBV18 with TRBJ2-6; 9 nucleotides align to TRBD1. The length of the CDR3 is 17 residues. Trimming cost V 11 bases and J 0 bases; bases outside gene matches: 11. Per germline, CDR1 KGHSH and CDR2 LQKENI. CDR3 in DNA: TGTGCCGGATCCGGGACAGGGACATCCTCTGGGGCCAACGTCCTGACTTTC. Translation: CAGSGTGTSSGANVLTF.

The V and J genes are TRBV21-1 and TRBJ1-5. TRBV21-1 is a pseudogene. This CDR3 spans 15 amino acids. The CDR3 DNA sequence: TGTGCCAGCAGCAGAGGGCGCGACACACGGACGGCCCAGCATTTT. Amino acids: CASSRGRDTRTAQHF.

V usage is TRBV18 and J usage is TRBJ2-7, with 10 bases identical to TRBD1. V trimming: 4 bases; J trimming: 12 bases; junction bases outside the gene matches: 9. Germline-derived CDR1 and CDR2 are KGHSH and LQKENI. The CDR3 has 13 residues. The CDR3 region is CASSLGTGDLTYF. The DNA of the CDR3 is TGTGCCAGCTCACTCGGGACAGGGGATTTGACGTACTTC.

Only one count was recorded for this clone. The gene calls are TRBV6-1 and TRBJ1-4; D is possibly TRBD1 (5 bases). Looked up from germline, CDR1 is MNHNS and CDR2 is SASEGT. The CDR3 extends over 16 amino acids. Trimming shortened V by 2 bases and J by 7 bases, and 17 bases separated the two germline ends. This chain's CDR3 is CASSETGAARSEKLFF. The CDR3 DNA is TGTGCCAGCAGTGAAACAGGTGCGGCCCGGAGTGAAAAACTGTTTTTT.

The J gene is TRBJ1-1, the V gene TRBV5-4; D ambiguous. V lost 6 bases and J 1 base, leaving 16 bases between the germline ends. Germline V gene data show CDR1 as SGHNT and CDR2 as YYREEE (reference sequence). The length of the CDR3 is 15 residues. CDR3 loop: CASTLDGRWNTEAFF. The DNA for the CDR3 is TGTGCCAGCACCCTAGACGGACGGTGGAACACTGAAGCTTTCTTT.

The V call is TRBV11-1, the J call TRBJ1-1, with TRBD1 matching 7 bases. The V and J ends lost 6 bases and 0 bases, in that order; junction bases with no gene match: 7. The CDR3 is 15 amino acids. Per germline, CDR1 SGHAT and CDR2 FQDESV (reference sequence). CDR3 coding DNA: TGTGCCAGCAGACAAAACAGGGGTCTGAACACTGAAGCTTTCTTT. Amino acid sequence: CASRQNRGLNTEAFF.

The chain joins TRBV6-4 to TRBJ2-1; 9 bases are shared with TRBD2. This CDR3 contains 15 residues. V was clipped by 3 bases and J by 5 bases; unmatched bases: 5. The V gene's germline CDR1 is MRHNA and CDR2 SNTAGT. The CDR3 loop is CASSEWSSGDNEQFF. The CDR3 coding sequence is TGTGCCAGCAGTGAATGGTCTAGCGGGGACAATGAGCAGTTCTTC.

The chain combines TRBV5-1 with TRBJ2-7; 7 nucleotides align to TRBD1. Per germline, CDR1 SGHRS and CDR2 YFSETQ. The CDR3 extends over 12 amino acids. V was clipped by 4 bases and J by 4 bases; unmatched bases: 2. The CDR3 protein is CASSRQGYEQYF. The CDR3 DNA reads as TGCGCCAGCAGCAGACAGGGATACGAGCAGTACTTC.

The chain uses TRBV7-9 and TRBJ1-4; no firm D call. The CDR3 has 13 amino acids. CDR1 is SEHNR, CDR2 FQNEAQ, per germline (reference sequence). With 4 bases removed from V and 8 bases from J, the gap between germline ends came to 11 bases. The CDR3 sequence: CASSWLTSEKLFF. The CDR3 DNA sequence: TGTGCCAGCAGCTGGTTGACAAGCGAAAAACTGTTTTTT.

The sample holds one count of this clone. V is TRBV6-1 and J is TRBJ1-6; unclear D gene. Trimming took off 1 base at V and 9 bases at J, with 7 bases between the two ends. Germline V gene lookup returns CDR1 MNHNS and CDR2 SASEGT. The CDR3 totals 13 residues. CDR3 amino acids: CASSEERGSPLHF. The CDR3 bases are TGTGCCAGCAGTGAAGAACGGGGTTCACCCCTCCACTTT.

The V gene is TRBV12-5, the J gene TRBJ2-7; TRBD2 matches 8 bases. Germline V lookup: CDR1 LGHNT, CDR2 FRNRAP. V was pared by 5 bases and J by 3 bases, with 15 bases of the junction left unmatched. The CDR3 is made up of 17 amino acids. The CDR3 DNA reads as TGTGCTAGTGGTCCCGGGACCGCGGGACTAGTTCTCTACGAGCAGTACTTC. Residues: CASGPGTAGLVLYEQYF.

This clone has just one count. The V and J genes are TRBV15 and TRBJ2-7; TRBD1 matches 9 bases. Looked up from germline, CDR1 is LNHNV and CDR2 is YYDKDF (reference sequence). V shed 3 bases, J shed 6 bases, and the junction held 6 bases outside the gene matches. The CDR3 is made up of 14 amino acids. The CDR3 loop reads CATSRDRGRGEQYF. The CDR3, as DNA: TGTGCCACCAGCAGGGACAGGGGAAGGGGCGAGCAGTACTTC.

Here the CDR3 DNA reads TGTGCCAGCAGTTACGTGAGGATAGATGGCTACACCTTC. Protein sequence: CASSYVRIDGYTF. This chain uses TRBV6-2 or TRBV6-3 with TRBJ1-2; D gene uncertain. CDR3 size: 13 residues. CDR1 is MNHEY and CDR2 is SVGEGT in the germline V gene. V gave up 2 bases and J gave up 6 bases, with 10 bases separating them.

The V call is TRBV4-1, the J call TRBJ1-1; D unresolved. Trimming left V 3 bases short and J 0 bases short, with 17 bases between. This CDR3 contains 17 residues. Germline loops: CDR1 MGHRA, CDR2 YSYEKL. The CDR3 loop is CASSHPERDFMNTEAFF. The DNA of the CDR3 is TGCGCCAGCAGCCACCCAGAACGGGATTTCATGAACACTGAAGCTTTCTTT.

The chain couples TRBV6-6 to TRBJ2-7; D perhaps matches TRBD2 (6 bases). Trimming removed 6 bases at V and 1 base at J, with 13 bases between. This CDR3 is 14 amino acids long. The germline V gene has CDR1 MNHNY and CDR2 SVGAGI (reference sequence). CDR3 in amino acids: CASRPHGTSYEQYF. CDR3 in DNA: TGTGCCAGCAGGCCCCACGGGACTTCCTACGAGCAGTACTTC.

In its sample, this clone was seen once. The rearrangement joins TRBV7-9 to TRBJ1-2, with D perhaps TRBD1 (5 bases). V lost 1 base, J lost 3 bases, and 15 bases lay in between. Germline CDR1 SEHNR, CDR2 FQNEAQ (reference sequence). The CDR3 totals 16 residues. This chain's CDR3 is CASSLDFQGSDYGYTF. Here the CDR3 DNA reads TGTGCCAGCAGCTTAGATTTTCAGGGCTCTGACTATGGCTACACCTTC.

This rearrangement joins TRBV5-4 to TRBJ1-1; possibly TRBD1 for D (5 bases). The CDR3 spans 13 residues. Germline CDR1 reads SGHNT; CDR2 reads YYREEE (reference sequence). V shed 5 bases and J shed 5 bases, with 13 bases lying between them. The chain's CDR3 is CASSPQGGTEAFF. The DNA for the CDR3 is TGTGCCAGCAGTCCTCAGGGTGGAACTGAAGCTTTCTTT.

On this clone itself: Other DNA sequences in this sample translate to the same CDR3. V is TRBV5-1 and J is TRBJ1-1; no firm D call. This CDR3 comprises 13 residues. V was shortened by 0 bases and J by 2 bases, with 5 bases between the two germline ends. The germline gives CDR1 SGHRS, CDR2 YFSETQ. Written as DNA, the CDR3 is TGCGCCAGCAGCTTGGGGGTCAACACTGAAGCTTTCTTT. It translates to CASSLGVNTEAFF. Full variable domain (outside the CDR3, taken from reference TRBV5-1 and TRBJ1-1): KAGVTQTPRYLIKTRGQQVTLSCSPISGHRSVSWYQQTPGQGLQFLFEYFSETQRNKGNFPGRFSGRQFSNSRSEMNVSTLELGDSALYLCASSLGVNTEAFFGQGTRLTVV.

J is TRBJ1-5 and V is TRBV6-2 or TRBV6-3, with no clear D. Germline V gene lookup returns CDR1 MNHEY and CDR2 SVGEGT. Trimming removed 0 bases from V and 0 bases from J, with 3 bases in between. The CDR3 totals 14 residues. The CDR3, as DNA: TGTGCCAGCAGTTACTCGGCTAGCAATCAGCCCCAGCATTTT. Residues: CASSYSASNQPQHF.

The V gene is TRBV5-3, the J gene TRBJ2-5; 9 nucleotides line up with TRBD2. TRBV5-3 is an ORF for which the function is uncertain. J was trimmed by 0 bases and V by 1 base; bases with no gene match: 13. The CDR3 is made up of 19 amino acids. The CDR3 DNA sequence: TGTGCCAGAAGCTTGTTTTGCGGGAGGGCCGGAACTAACCAAGAGACCCAGTACTTC. As protein: CARSLFCGRAGTNQETQYF.

The rearrangement links TRBV6-1 to TRBJ2-1, with 9 bases matching TRBD2. The V gene end was trimmed by 3 bases and the J gene end by 5 bases; junction bases not matched to a gene: 11. Germline lookup yields CDR1 MNHNS and CDR2 SASEGT. The CDR3 runs to 17 residues. CDR3 sequence reads: CASSDETGLAGNNEQFF. The CDR3 nucleotides read TGTGCCAGCAGTGACGAGACGGGCCTAGCGGGGAACAATGAGCAGTTCTTC.

The J gene is TRBJ2-1, the V gene TRBV19; D is perhaps TRBD1 or TRBD2 (5 bases each). From germline, CDR1 is LNHDA and CDR2 SQIVND (reference sequence). V lost 6 bases, J lost 4 bases, and 13 bases lay in between. The CDR3 consists of 14 residues. The CDR3 sequence is CASSPGTEYNEQFF. The CDR3 bases are TGTGCCAGTAGCCCCGGGACCGAATACAATGAGCAGTTCTTC.

The chain couples TRBV4-3 to TRBJ2-2, with 15 bases matching TRBD2. CDR1 and CDR2 from the germline V gene are LGHNA and YSLEER. The CDR3 has 18 residues. Trimming took 4 bases from V and 5 from J; bases not matched to a gene: 8. DNA for the CDR3: TGCGCCAGCAGCCCTTCGGGACTAGCGGGGGGTAGGACCGGGGAGCTGTTTTTT. Amino acids: CASSPSGLAGGRTGELFF.

This chain connects TRBV5-1 to TRBJ2-3; D ambiguous. V gave up 4 bases and J gave up 5 bases, with 11 bases separating them. Germline loops: CDR1 SGHRS, CDR2 YFSETQ. The CDR3 is 13 amino acids. CDR3 region: CASSATTRDTQYF. The CDR3 DNA is TGCGCCAGCAGCGCCACAACCAGAGATACGCAGTATTTT.

This chain connects TRBV15 to TRBJ1-2, with 8 bases identical to TRBD1. This CDR3 comprises 14 residues. V lost 3 bases, J lost 6 bases, and 6 bases stayed unmatched. CDR1 is LNHNV, CDR2 YYDKDF, per germline (reference sequence). Here the CDR3 reads CATSRQPQGDGYTF. CDR3 nucleotide sequence: TGTGCCACCAGCAGGCAACCACAGGGGGATGGCTACACCTTC.

The V gene is TRBV5-1, the J gene TRBJ1-4, with 8 bases aligning to TRBD1. The CDR3 loop spans 15 amino acids. Germline CDR1 reads SGHRS; CDR2 reads YFSETQ. After removal of 3 bases from V and 4 bases from J, the junction contained 5 bases not matched to a gene. The CDR3, as DNA: TGCGCCAGCAGCTCAGGGGGCAAGGGTAATGAAAAACTGTTTTTT. It encodes CASSSGGKGNEKLFF.